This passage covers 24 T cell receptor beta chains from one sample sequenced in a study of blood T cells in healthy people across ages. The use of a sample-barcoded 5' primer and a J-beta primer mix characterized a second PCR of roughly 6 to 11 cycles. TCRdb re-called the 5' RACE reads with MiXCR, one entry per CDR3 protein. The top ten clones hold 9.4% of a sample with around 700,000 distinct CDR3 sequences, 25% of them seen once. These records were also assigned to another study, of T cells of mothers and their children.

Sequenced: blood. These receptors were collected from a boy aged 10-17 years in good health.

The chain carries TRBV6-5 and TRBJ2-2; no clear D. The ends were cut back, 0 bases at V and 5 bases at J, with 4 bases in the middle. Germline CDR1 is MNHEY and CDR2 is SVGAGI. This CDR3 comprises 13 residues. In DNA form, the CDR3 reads TGTGCCAGCAGTTACTCGAGTACCGGGGAGCTGTTTTTT. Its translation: CASSYSSTGELFF.

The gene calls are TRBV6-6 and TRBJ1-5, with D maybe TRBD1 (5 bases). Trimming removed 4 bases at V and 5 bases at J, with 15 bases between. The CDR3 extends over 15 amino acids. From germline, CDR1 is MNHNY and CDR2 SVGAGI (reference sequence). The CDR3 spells CASSSSGTSDQPQHF. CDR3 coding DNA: TGTGCCAGCAGTTCTTCCGGGACGTCGGATCAGCCCCAGCATTTT.

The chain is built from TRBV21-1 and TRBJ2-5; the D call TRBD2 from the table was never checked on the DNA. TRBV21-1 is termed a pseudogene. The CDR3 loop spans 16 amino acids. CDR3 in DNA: TGTGCCAGCAGCAAGTGGCTAGTCGGCCGGGGTAAGGCCCAGTACTTC. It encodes CASSKWLVGRGKAQYF.

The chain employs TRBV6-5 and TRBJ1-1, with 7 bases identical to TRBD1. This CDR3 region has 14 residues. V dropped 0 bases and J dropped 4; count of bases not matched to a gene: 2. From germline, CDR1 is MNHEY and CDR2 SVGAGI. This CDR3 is CASSYSTGPTEAFF. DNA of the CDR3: TGTGCCAGCAGTTACTCGACAGGGCCCACTGAAGCTTTCTTT.

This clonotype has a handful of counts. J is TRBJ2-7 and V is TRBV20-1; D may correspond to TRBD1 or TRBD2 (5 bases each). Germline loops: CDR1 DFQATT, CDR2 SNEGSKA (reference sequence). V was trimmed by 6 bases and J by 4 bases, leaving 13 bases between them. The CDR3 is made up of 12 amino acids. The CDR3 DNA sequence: TGCAGTGCAAACCGGGACCCTTACGAGCAGTACTTC. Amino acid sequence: CSANRDPYEQYF.

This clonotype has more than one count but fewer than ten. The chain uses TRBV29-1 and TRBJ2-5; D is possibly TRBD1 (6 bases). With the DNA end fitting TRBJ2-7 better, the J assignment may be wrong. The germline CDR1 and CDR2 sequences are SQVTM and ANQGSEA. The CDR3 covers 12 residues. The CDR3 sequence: CSAGDTDYEQYF. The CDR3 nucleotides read TGCAGCGCTGGGGACACTGACTACGAGCAGTACTTC.

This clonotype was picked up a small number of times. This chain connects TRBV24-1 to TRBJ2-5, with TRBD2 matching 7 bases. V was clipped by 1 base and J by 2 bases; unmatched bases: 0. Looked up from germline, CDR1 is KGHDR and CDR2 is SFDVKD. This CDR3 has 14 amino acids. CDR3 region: CATSDLAGQETQYF. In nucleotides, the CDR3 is TGTGCCACCAGTGATTTAGCGGGACAAGAGACCCAGTACTTC.

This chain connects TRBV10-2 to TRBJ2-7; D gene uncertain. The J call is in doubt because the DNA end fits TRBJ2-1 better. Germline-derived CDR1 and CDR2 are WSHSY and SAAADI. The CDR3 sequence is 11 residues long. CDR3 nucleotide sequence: TGCGCCAGCGGCGTAGGCAATGAGCAGTTCTTC. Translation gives CASGVGNEQFF.

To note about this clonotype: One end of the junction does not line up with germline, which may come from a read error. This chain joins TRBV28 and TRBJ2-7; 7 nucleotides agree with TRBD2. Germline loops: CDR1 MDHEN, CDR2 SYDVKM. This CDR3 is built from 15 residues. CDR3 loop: CVSSFPGGSSGEQYF. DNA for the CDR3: TGTGTCAGCAGTTTTCCCGGCGGGAGCTCCGGCGAGCAGTACTTC.

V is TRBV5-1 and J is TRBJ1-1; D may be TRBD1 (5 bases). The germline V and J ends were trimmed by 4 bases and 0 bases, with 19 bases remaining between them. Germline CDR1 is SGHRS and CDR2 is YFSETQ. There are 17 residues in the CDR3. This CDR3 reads CASSPTGGVALNTEAFF. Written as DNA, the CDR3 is TGCGCCAGCAGCCCAACCGGGGGGGTAGCCTTGAACACTGAAGCTTTCTTT.

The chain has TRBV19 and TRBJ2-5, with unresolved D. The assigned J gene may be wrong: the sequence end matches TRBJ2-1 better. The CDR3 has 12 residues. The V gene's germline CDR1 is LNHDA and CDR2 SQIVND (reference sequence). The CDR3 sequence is CASSTPKNEQFF. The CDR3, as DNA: TGTGCCAGTAGTACCCCTAAGAATGAGCAGTTCTTC.

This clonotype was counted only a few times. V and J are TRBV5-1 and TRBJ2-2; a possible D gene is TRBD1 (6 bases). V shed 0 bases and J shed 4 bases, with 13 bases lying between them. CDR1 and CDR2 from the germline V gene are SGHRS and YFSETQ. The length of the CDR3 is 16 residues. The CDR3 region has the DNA TGCGCCAGCAGCTTGGTGGGACAATCATTCACCGGGGAGCTGTTTTTT. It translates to CASSLVGQSFTGELFF.

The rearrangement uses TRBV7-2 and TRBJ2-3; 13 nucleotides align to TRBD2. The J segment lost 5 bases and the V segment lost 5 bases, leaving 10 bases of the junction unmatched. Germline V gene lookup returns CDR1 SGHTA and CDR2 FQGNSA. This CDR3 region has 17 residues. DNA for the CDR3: TGTGCCAGCAGCGGTACTAGCGGGAGGGCCGCTGGAGATACGCAGTATTTT. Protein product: CASSGTSGRAAGDTQYF.

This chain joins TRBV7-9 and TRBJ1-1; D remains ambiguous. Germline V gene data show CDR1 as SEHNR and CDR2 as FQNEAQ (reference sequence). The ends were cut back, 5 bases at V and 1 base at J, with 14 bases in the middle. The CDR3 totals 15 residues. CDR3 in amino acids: CASSPFVGENTEAFF. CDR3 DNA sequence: TGTGCCAGCAGCCCGTTCGTGGGCGAGAACACTGAAGCTTTCTTT.

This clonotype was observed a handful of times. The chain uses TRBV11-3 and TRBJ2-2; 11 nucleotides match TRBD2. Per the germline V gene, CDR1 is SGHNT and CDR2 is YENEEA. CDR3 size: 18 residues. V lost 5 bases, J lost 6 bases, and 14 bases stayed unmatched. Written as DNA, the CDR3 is TGTGCCAGCAGCGCGACAGTAGCGGGAGGGCCTCAGGCCGGGGAGCTGTTTTTT. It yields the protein CASSATVAGGPQAGELFF.

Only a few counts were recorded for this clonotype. CDR3 sequence: CASSEGSGSSEQYF. CDR3 nucleotides: TGTGCCAGCAGCGAGGGTAGCGGGAGCAGCGAGCAGTACTTC. The gene calls are TRBV9 and TRBJ2-7, with 9 bases that match TRBD2. Trimming at V came to 3 bases and at J to 6 bases, leaving 7 bases not matched to a gene. Germline V CDR1 and CDR2: SGDLS, YYNGEE. The length of the CDR3 is 14 residues.

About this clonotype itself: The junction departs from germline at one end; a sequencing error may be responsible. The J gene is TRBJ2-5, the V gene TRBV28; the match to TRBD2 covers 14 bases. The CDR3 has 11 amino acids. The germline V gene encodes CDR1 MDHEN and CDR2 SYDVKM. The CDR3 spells CGTSGSETQYF. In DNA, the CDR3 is TGCGGGACTAGCGGGAGCGAGACCCAGTACTTC.

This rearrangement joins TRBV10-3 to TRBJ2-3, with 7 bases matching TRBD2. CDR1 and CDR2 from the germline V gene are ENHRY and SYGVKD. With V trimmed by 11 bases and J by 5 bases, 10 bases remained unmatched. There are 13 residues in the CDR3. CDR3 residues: CAAGAGSGDTQYF. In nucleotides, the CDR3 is TGTGCCGCTGGAGCGGGGAGTGGAGATACGCAGTATTTT.

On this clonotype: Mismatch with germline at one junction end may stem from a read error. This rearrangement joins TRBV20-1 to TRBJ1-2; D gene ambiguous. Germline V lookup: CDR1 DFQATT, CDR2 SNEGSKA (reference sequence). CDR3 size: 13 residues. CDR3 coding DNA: TGCAGTGCTAGAGTTCCGGGTAACGATGGCTACACCTTC. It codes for CSARVPGNDGYTF.

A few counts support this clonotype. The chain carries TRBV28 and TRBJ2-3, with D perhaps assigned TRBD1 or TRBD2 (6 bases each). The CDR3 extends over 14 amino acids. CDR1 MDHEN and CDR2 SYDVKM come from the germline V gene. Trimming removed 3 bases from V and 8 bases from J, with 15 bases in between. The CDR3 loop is CASSFNPGAGTQYF. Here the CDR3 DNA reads TGTGCCAGCAGTTTCAATCCGGGGGCGGGTACGCAGTATTTT.

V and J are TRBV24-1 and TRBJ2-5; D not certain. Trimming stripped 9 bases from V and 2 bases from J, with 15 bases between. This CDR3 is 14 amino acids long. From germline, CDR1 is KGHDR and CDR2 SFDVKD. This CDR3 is CATYYYSKQETQYF. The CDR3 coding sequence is TGTGCCACCTACTATTACAGCAAGCAAGAGACCCAGTACTTC.

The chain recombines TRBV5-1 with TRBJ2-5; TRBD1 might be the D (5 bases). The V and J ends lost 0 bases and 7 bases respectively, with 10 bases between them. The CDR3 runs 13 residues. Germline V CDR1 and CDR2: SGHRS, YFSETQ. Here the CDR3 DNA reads TGCGCCAGCAGCTTGGAATCGCAGGGGACCCAGTACTTC. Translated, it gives CASSLESQGTQYF.

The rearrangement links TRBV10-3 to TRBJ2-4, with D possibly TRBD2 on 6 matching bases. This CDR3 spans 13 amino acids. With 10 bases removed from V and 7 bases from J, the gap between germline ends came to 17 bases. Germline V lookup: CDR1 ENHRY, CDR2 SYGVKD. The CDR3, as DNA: TGTGCCAGCCTTGGGGTAGGGACTAACATTCAGTACTTC. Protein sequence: CASLGVGTNIQYF.

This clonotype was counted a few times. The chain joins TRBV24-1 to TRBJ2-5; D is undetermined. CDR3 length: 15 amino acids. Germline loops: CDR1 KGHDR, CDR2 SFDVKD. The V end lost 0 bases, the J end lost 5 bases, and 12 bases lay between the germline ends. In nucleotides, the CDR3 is TGTGCCACCAGTGATTTGAATGACTCCCGGGAGACCCAGTACTTC. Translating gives CATSDLNDSRETQYF.